The next 27 T cell receptor beta chains were all read from a single sample in a study of cytomegalovirus exposure and HLA in healthy donors. Amplification used 60 Vbeta primers and 13 Jbeta primers. This table comes from immunoSEQ multiplex PCR, and its TCRdb copy is limited to in-frame clones, with some not included. Its listing shows some 76,000 clones. The sample was PBMCs. Source of these receptors: a boy aged 10-17 years in good health and CMV-seronegative.

J is TRBJ1-1 and V is TRBV2; D possibly corresponds to TRBD1 (6 bases). This CDR3 spans 13 amino acids. Germline loops: CDR1 SNHLY, CDR2 FYNNEI. V was shortened by 8 bases and J by 4 bases, with 14 bases between the two germline ends. CDR3 nucleotides: TGTGCCAGCGTCAGGGGTGTCGTCACTGAAGCTTTCTTT. Protein sequence: CASVRGVVTEAFF.

The chain carries TRBV19 and TRBJ1-1; D ambiguous. The CDR3 totals 14 residues. Trimming cost V 5 bases and J 1 base, with 11 bases left between them. The germline V gene encodes CDR1 LNHDA and CDR2 SQIVND (reference sequence). The CDR3 DNA is TGTGCCAGTAGTTCGACCCCGGGGAACACTGAAGCTTTCTTT. This sequence encodes CASSSTPGNTEAFF.

The rearrangement links TRBV10-3 to TRBJ1-1; D is uncertain. Trimming pared 10 bases from V and 1 base from J, leaving 7 bases between. This CDR3 has 11 amino acids. The germline CDR1 and CDR2 sequences are ENHRY and SYGVKD. The CDR3 DNA sequence: TGTGCCACCGCAGGGAACACTGAAGCTTTCTTT. It yields the protein CATAGNTEAFF.

This chain links TRBV5-4 with TRBJ1-2; tentatively, D is TRBD1 (5 bases). Trimming removed 3 bases from V and 3 bases from J, with 24 bases in between. The germline CDR1 and CDR2 sequences are SGHNT and YYREEE (reference sequence). The CDR3 loop spans 18 amino acids. The CDR3 spells CASSSPEGGTGGDYGYTF. The CDR3 nucleotides read TGTGCCAGCAGCTCTCCTGAGGGAGGTACGGGGGGAGACTATGGCTACACCTTC.

The chain joins TRBV9 to TRBJ1-2; TRBD1 matches 11 bases. The CDR3 is 14 amino acids. J was trimmed by 4 bases and V by 3 bases; bases with no gene match: 2. Germline V gives CDR1 SGDLS, CDR2 YYNGEE. The chain's CDR3 is CASSGGTGGYGYTF. The DNA for the CDR3 is TGTGCCAGCAGCGGAGGGACAGGGGGCTATGGCTACACCTTC. Full variable domain (outside the CDR3, taken from reference TRBV9 and TRBJ1-2): DSGVTQTPKHLITATGQRVTLRCSPRSGDLSVYWYQQSLDQGLQFLIQYYNGEERAKGNILERFSAQQFPDLHSELNLSSLELGDSALYFCASSGGTGGYGYTFGSGTRLTVV.

This chain uses TRBV27 with TRBJ1-2, with 8 bases aligning to TRBD1. In germline, CDR1 is MNHEY, CDR2 SMNVEV (reference sequence). This CDR3 is built from 13 residues. V shed 1 base, J shed 7 bases, and the junction held 2 bases outside the gene matches. The CDR3 loop is CASSLLQGGGYTF. For the CDR3, the DNA is TGTGCCAGCAGTTTATTACAGGGGGGTGGCTACACCTTC.

This rearrangement joins TRBV4-3 to TRBJ1-1, with a weak D call TRBD1 (6 bases). This CDR3 comprises 15 residues. V was clipped by 3 bases and J by 0 bases, with 11 bases between them. Looked up from germline, CDR1 is LGHNA and CDR2 is YSLEER. The CDR3 sequence is CASSHHRDLNTEAFF. CDR3 coding DNA: TGCGCCAGCAGCCACCACAGGGATTTGAACACTGAAGCTTTCTTT.

The chain has TRBV9 and TRBJ2-1; 10 bases agree with TRBD2. Germline CDR1 SGDLS, CDR2 YYNGEE. The CDR3 is made up of 17 amino acids. V shed 0 bases and J 7 bases; nucleotides not matched to a gene: 10. The CDR3 bases are TGTGCCAGCAGCGTAGAAGGTAGCGGGGGGCGGGGAAATGAGCAGTTCTTC. Its protein is CASSVEGSGGRGNEQFF.

The rearrangement uses TRBV19 and TRBJ2-7; 13 bases agree with TRBD2. CDR3 length equals 16 residues. V dropped 10 bases and J dropped 2; count of bases not matched to a gene: 11. Looked up from germline, CDR1 is LNHDA and CDR2 is SQIVND (reference sequence). CDR3 amino acids: CAKQATSGGLTYEQYF. The CDR3 DNA sequence: TGTGCCAAACAGGCGACTAGCGGGGGGTTAACCTACGAGCAGTACTTC.

The J gene is TRBJ2-3, the V gene TRBV7-2; D might be TRBD1 (6 bases). The CDR3 has 15 amino acids. Germline CDR1 SGHTA, CDR2 FQGNSA. V lost 5 bases and J 3 bases, leaving 15 bases between the germline ends. In DNA form, the CDR3 reads TGTGCCAGCAGCCAAGGGGCAGGGGCGACAGATACGCAGTATTTT. It specifies CASSQGAGATDTQYF.

The chain is built from TRBV5-1 and TRBJ2-3; 10 bases line up with TRBD2. The V gene end was trimmed by 0 bases and the J gene end by 6 bases; junction bases not matched to a gene: 4. The CDR3 sequence is 15 residues long. Germline-derived CDR1 and CDR2 are SGHRS and YFSETQ. The CDR3 region has the DNA TGCGCCAGCAGCTTGGCAAGCGGGAGGGTTGATACGCAGTATTTT. As protein: CASSLASGRVDTQYF.

V gene TRBV11-2 combines with J gene TRBJ2-7; D is uncertain. The CDR3 contains 14 residues. V lost 1 base and J 3 bases, leaving 10 bases between the germline ends. The V gene's germline CDR1 is SGHAT and CDR2 FQNNGV. The CDR3, as DNA: TGTGCCAGCAGCTTAGCGCTCTACGACTACGAGCAGTACTTC. Residues: CASSLALYDYEQYF.

The V and J genes are TRBV9 and TRBJ1-1, with a weak D call TRBD1 (5 bases). This CDR3 is built from 14 residues. Germline CDR1 SGDLS, CDR2 YYNGEE. Between the trimmed V and J ends, which lost 8 bases and 3 bases, there was a span of 17 bases. The CDR3 region has the DNA TGTGCCAGTGGGTCCGGGGGATTCGACACTGAAGCTTTCTTT. Amino acids: CASGSGGFDTEAFF.

In DNA form, the CDR3 reads TGTGCCAGCAGCTTAGGGGGCACCTCTGGGGCCAACGTCCTGACTTTC. Translation gives CASSLGGTSGANVLTF. V is TRBV7-6 and J is TRBJ2-6, with D possibly being TRBD1 (5 bases). V was cut by 1 base and J by 0 bases, with 7 bases left in between. The CDR3 is 16 amino acids. CDR1 and CDR2 from the germline V gene are SGHVS and FNYEAQ.

The chain recombines TRBV5-6 with TRBJ1-1; 7 positions match TRBD1. Per germline, CDR1 SGHDT and CDR2 YYEEEE. V lost 4 bases and J lost 0; bases outside the gene matches: 3. The CDR3 runs 14 residues. The CDR3 DNA reads as TGTGCCAGCAGCCTTGGGACAGTGAACACTGAAGCTTTCTTT. This encodes CASSLGTVNTEAFF.

The rearrangement joins TRBV11-2 to TRBJ1-2, with D unclear. The CDR3 has 12 amino acids. Between the trimmed V and J ends, which lost 5 bases and 8 bases, there was a span of 12 bases. From germline, CDR1 is SGHAT and CDR2 FQNNGV. The CDR3 sequence: CASSIADGGYTF. The CDR3 DNA reads TGTGCCAGCAGCATTGCTGACGGGGGCTACACCTTC.

CDR3 coding DNA: TGCGCCAGAACCCTTCCGGGACTAGCGTCCTACGAGCAGTACTTC. It specifies CARTLPGLASYEQYF. This chain links TRBV10-1 with TRBJ2-7, with 10 bases aligning to TRBD2. This CDR3 region has 15 residues. Losses at the gene ends were 9 bases for V and 1 base for J; bases not matched to a gene: 9. Germline V gene sequence: CDR1 WNHNN, CDR2 SYGVQD (reference sequence).

The rearrangement uses TRBV6-4 and TRBJ2-2, with D unresolved. Germline V gene sequence: CDR1 MRHNA, CDR2 SNTAGT. V was clipped by 5 bases and J by 3 bases, with 7 bases between them. There are 13 residues in the CDR3. The CDR3 protein is CASSNSDTGELFF. CDR3 coding DNA: TGTGCCAGCAGTAATTCGGACACCGGGGAGCTGTTTTTT.

On this clone itself: A read error may produce the germline difference seen at one junction end. This chain joins TRBV5-4 and TRBJ2-2; D unclear. There are 11 residues in the CDR3. Germline V gene data show CDR1 as SGHNT and CDR2 as YYREEE (reference sequence). CDR3 sequence: CARSSMGELFF. The CDR3 DNA reads TGTGCCAGAAGCTCCATGGGGGAGCTGTTTTTT.

The genes are TRBV6-1 and TRBJ2-7; tentative D call: TRBD2 (7 bases). V was cut by 11 bases and J by 2 bases, with 16 bases left in between. Per the germline V gene, CDR1 is MNHNS and CDR2 is SASEGT. The CDR3 runs 13 residues. The CDR3 loop is CAGGEGGPYEQYF. CDR3 bases: TGTGCCGGGGGGGAAGGGGGACCCTACGAGCAGTACTTC.

The rearrangement uses TRBV6-4 and TRBJ2-7, with a tentative D call TRBD2 (5 bases). The CDR3 is 15 residues long. Trimming left V 3 bases short and J 3 bases short, with 15 bases between. CDR1 is MRHNA and CDR2 is SNTAGT in the germline V gene. The CDR3 region is CASSEPRGRVYEQYF. Written as DNA, the CDR3 is TGTGCCAGCAGTGAACCCCGGGGTCGGGTCTACGAGCAGTACTTC.

The CDR3 is CASTGDTGELFF. The CDR3 DNA is TGTGCCAGCACAGGGGACACCGGGGAGCTGTTTTTT. The chain joins TRBV9 to TRBJ2-2, with a tentative D call TRBD1 (6 bases). The CDR3 totals 12 residues. CDR1 is SGDLS and CDR2 is YYNGEE in the germline V gene. The germline V and J ends were trimmed by 6 bases and 3 bases, with 6 bases remaining between them.

The chain has TRBV4-3 and TRBJ2-1, with TRBD2 identical over 12 bases. This CDR3 comprises 16 residues. Per the germline V gene, CDR1 is LGHNA and CDR2 is YSLEER. Trimming took 0 bases from V and 4 from J; bases not matched to a gene: 1. In DNA form, the CDR3 reads TGCGCCAGCAGCCAAGATACTAGCGGGGGGTACAATGAGCAGTTCTTC. It translates to CASSQDTSGGYNEQFF.

The chain uses TRBV18 and TRBJ2-7, with a possible D match to TRBD1 (5 bases). The CDR3 consists of 14 residues. Germline V CDR1 and CDR2: KGHSH, LQKENI. The V and J ends lost 5 bases and 6 bases respectively, with 17 bases between them. As DNA, the CDR3 is TGTGCCAGCTCATCCGATAGACAGTCACCCGAGCAGTACTTC. Translated, it gives CASSSDRQSPEQYF.

The chain is built from TRBV10-3 and TRBJ2-1; 7 nucleotides agree with TRBD2. CDR1 is ENHRY and CDR2 is SYGVKD in the germline V gene. The CDR3 is made up of 14 amino acids. J was trimmed by 5 bases and V by 10 bases; bases with no gene match: 11. The CDR3 region has the DNA TGTGCCACCGGTCAGCGGGGTTCCGACAATGAGCAGTTCTTC. It encodes CATGQRGSDNEQFF.

The chain joins TRBV25-1 to TRBJ2-1, with a weak D call TRBD1 (6 bases). Germline CDR1 and CDR2: MGHDK and SYGVNS. The CDR3 has 17 amino acids. Trimming shortened V by 2 bases and J by 5 bases, and 19 bases separated the two germline ends. The CDR3 reads CASSEHPARGSDNEQFF. In nucleotides, the CDR3 is TGTGCCAGCAGTGAACACCCTGCTAGGGGGTCCGACAATGAGCAGTTCTTC.

The chain combines TRBV29-1 with TRBJ2-1; D is perhaps TRBD2 (6 bases). Trimming stripped 6 bases from V and 2 bases from J, with 14 bases between. Germline lookup yields CDR1 SQVTM and CDR2 ANQGSEA. This CDR3 has 14 residues. CDR3 region: CSVPGGATYNEQFF. The CDR3 bases are TGCAGCGTGCCTGGCGGGGCAACCTACAATGAGCAGTTCTTC.